This T cell receptor (beta chain) was observed in a study of graft-versus-host responses after intestinal transplantation. Study summary: Each of the recipients got a multivisceral, liver-intestinal, or isolated intestinal transplant. Recipients uniformly received anti-thymocyte globulin induction, followed by tacrolimus and steroids for three to four years.

To note about this clone: As yet, its antigen is unknown.

V dropped 8 bases and J dropped 7 bases, with 12 bases sitting between them. CDR3 size: 11 residues. CDR1 and CDR2 from the germline V gene are WSHSY and SAAADI. Study-wide findings and caveats: Early HvG declines after transplant were associated with peak circulating GvH clone levels. Recipient bone marrow held GvH clones, some seen earlier in ileum or blood.

This table comes from immunoSEQ multiplex PCR, and its TCRdb copy is limited to in-frame clones, with some not included. The sample carries tens of thousands of clones, around 83% recorded once. The chain recombines TRBV10-2 with TRBJ2-7; D assignment may be TRBD1 or TRBD2 (5 bases each). The sequence derives from a human donor who received an intestinal transplant. The specimen was unstimulated CD8+ T cells sorted from spleen or lymph node cells, collected before intestinal transplant. The CDR3 DNA sequence: TGCGCCAGCGGCCGGGGCGAAGAGCAGTACTTC. This encodes CASGRGEEQYF.